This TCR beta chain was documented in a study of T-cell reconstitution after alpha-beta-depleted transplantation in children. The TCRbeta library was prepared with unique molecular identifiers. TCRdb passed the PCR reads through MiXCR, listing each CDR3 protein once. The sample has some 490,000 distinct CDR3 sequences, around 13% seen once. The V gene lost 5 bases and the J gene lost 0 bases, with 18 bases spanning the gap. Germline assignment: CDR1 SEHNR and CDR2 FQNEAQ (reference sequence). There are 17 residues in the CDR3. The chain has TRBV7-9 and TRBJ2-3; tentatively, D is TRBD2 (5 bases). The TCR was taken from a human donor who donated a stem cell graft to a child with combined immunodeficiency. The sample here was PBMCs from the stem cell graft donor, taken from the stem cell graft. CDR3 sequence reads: CASSRLFGRPSTDTQYF. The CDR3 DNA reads TGTGCCAGCAGCAGACTATTCGGCCGGCCTAGCACAGATACGCAGTATTTT.